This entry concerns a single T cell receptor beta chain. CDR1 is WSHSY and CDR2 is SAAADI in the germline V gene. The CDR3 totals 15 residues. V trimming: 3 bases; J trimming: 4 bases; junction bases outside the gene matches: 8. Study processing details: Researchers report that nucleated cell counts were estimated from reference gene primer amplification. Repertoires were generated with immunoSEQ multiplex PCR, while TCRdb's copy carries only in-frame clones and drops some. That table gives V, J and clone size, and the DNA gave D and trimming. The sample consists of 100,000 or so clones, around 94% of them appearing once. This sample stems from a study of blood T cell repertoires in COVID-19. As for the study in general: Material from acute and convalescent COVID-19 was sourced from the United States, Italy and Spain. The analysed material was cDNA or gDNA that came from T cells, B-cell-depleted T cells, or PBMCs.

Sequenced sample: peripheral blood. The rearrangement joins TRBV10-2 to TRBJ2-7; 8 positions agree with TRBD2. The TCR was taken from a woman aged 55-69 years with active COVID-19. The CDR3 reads CASSDPPAGVYEQYF. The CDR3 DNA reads TGCGCCAGCAGTGACCCGCCAGCGGGGGTATACGAGCAGTACTTC.